This T cell receptor (beta chain) originates from a study of T cells in Graves' hyperthyroidism and ophthalmopathy. For Graves' hyperthyroidism to be stable, ophthalmopathy could not progress within 18 months. Patients were aged 18 to 65, had disease duration under 2 months, and had newly diagnosed hyperthyroidism. Using RNA transcripts as the source, TCR beta CDR3 regions were amplified. First-round RT-PCR targeting the TCR CDR3 was performed with the HTBI primer set. TCRdb re-called the multiplex PCR reads through MiXCR, storing one row per CDR3 protein. The sample has some 620,000 distinct CDR3 sequences; about a sixth are singletons. Trimming left V 7 bases short and J 8 bases short, with 23 bases between. The CDR3 runs 16 residues. This clonotype was recorded at least ten times.

What was sequenced was blood. This sequence joins TRBV12-3 or TRBV12-4 and TRBJ2-2; a weak D match, TRBD1 (6 bases). The receptor was isolated from a woman aged 30 to 39 with Graves' hyperthyroidism. CDR3 loop: CASTLSRQAAIGELFF. The CDR3 region has the DNA TGTGCCAGCACCCTCTCCCGACAGGCCGCCATAGGGGAGCTGTTTTTT.